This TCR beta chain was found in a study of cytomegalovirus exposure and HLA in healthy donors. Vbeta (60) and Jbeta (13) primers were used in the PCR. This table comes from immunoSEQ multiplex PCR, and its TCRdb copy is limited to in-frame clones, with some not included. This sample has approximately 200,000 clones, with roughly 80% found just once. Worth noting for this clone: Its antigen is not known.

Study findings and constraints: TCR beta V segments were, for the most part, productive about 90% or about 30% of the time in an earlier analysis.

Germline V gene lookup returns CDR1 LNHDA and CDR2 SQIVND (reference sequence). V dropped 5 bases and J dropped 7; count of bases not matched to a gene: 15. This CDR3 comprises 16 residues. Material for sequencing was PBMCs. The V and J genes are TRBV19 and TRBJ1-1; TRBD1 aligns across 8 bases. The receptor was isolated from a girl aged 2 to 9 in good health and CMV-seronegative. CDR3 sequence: CASSPRMGTGGDEAFF. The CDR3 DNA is TGTGCCAGTAGTCCGAGGATGGGTACAGGGGGAGATGAAGCTTTCTTT.